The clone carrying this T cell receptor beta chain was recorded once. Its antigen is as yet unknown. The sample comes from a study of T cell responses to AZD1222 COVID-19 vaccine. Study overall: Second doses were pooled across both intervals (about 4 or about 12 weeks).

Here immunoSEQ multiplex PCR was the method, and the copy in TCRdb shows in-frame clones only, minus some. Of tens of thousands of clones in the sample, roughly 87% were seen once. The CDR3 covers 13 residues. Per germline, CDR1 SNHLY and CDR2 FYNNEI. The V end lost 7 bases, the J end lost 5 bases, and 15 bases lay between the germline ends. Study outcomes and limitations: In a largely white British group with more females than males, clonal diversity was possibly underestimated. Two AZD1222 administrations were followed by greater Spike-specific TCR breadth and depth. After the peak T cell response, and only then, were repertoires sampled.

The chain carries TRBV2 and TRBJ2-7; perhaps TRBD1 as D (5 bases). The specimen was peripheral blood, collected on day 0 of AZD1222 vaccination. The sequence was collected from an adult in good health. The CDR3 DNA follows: TGTGCCAGCACCTACACCAGGGTCGACGAGCAGTACTTC. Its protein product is CASTYTRVDEQYF. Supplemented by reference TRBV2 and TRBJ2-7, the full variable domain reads EPEVTQTPSHQVTQMGQEVILRCVPISNHLYFYWYRQILGQKVEFLVSFYNNEISEKSEIFDDQFSVERPDGSNFTLKIRSTKLEDSAMYFCASTYTRVDEQYFGPGTRLTVT.